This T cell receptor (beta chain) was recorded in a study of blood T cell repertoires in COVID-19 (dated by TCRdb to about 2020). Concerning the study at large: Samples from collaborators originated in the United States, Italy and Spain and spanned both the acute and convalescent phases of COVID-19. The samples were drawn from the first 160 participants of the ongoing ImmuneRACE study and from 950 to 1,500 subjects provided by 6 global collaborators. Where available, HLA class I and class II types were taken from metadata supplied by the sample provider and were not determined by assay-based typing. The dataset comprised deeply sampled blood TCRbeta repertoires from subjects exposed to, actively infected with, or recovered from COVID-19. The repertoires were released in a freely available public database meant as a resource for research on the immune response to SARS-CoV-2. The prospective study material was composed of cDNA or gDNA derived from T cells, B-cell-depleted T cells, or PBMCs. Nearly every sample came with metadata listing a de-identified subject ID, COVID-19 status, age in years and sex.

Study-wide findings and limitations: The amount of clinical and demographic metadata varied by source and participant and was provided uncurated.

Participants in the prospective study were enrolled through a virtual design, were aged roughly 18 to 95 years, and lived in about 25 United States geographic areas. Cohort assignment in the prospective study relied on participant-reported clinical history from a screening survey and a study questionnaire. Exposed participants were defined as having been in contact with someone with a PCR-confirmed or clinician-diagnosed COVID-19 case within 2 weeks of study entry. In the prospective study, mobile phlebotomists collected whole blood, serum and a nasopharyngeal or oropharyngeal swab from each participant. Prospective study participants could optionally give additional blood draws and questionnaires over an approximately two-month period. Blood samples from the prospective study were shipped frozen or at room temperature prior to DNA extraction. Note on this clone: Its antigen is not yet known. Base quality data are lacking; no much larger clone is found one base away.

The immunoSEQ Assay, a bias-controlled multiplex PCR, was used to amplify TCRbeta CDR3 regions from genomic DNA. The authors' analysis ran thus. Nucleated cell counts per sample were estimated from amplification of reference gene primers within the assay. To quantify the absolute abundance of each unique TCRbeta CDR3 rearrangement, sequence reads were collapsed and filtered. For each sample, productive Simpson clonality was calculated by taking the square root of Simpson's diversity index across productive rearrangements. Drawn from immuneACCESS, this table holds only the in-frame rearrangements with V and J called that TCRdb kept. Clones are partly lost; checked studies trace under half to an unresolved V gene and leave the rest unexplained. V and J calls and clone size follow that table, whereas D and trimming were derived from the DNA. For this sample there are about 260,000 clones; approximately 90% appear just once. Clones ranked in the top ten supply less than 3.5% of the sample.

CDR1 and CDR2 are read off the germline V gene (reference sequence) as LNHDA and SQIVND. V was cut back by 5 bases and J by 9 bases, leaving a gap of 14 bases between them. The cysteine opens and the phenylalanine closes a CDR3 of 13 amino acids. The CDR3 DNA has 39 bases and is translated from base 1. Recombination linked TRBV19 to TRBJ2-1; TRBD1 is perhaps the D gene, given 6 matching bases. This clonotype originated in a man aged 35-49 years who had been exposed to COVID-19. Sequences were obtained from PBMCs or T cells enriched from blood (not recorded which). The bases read TGTGCCAGTAGTGCCCTGGGGGCCAGTGAGCAGTTCTTC. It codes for CASSALGASEQFF. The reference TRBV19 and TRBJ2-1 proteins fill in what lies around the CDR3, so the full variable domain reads DGGITQSPKYLFRKEGQNVTLSCEQNLNHDAMYWYRQDPGQGLRLIYYSQIVNDFQKGDIAEGYSVSREKKESFPLTVTSAQKNPTAFYLCASSALGASEQFFGPGTRLTVL.